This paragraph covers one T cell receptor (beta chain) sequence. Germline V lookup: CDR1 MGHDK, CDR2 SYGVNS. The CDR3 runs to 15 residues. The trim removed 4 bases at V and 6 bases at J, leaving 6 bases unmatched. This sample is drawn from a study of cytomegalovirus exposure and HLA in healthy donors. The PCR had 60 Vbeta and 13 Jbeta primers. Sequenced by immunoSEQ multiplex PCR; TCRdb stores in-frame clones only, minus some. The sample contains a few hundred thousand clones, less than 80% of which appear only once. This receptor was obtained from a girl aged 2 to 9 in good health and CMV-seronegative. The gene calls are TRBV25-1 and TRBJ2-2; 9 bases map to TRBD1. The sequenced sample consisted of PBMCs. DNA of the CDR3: TGTGCCAGCAGTGGCCGGGACAGGGATCCCGGGGAGCTGTTTTTT. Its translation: CASSGRDRDPGELFF.